The next 11 T cell receptor beta chains were all read from a single sample in a study of T cell repertoires in cytomegalovirus infection. For these TCRs, the target antigens are not known. One entry per CDR3 protein results from TCRdb running MiXCR on the reads. The sample lists some 700,000 distinct CDR3 sequences, 30% to 40% occurring once. The source material was cultured PBMCs, sampled from culture after CMV antigen stimulation. The receptor source for this set is a human donor in good health (CMV status not recorded). Some clones in this sample may be carry-over from other donors' samples.

This chain uses TRBV11-2 with TRBJ2-7; D uncertain. The CDR3 runs 14 residues. The germline gives CDR1 SGHAT, CDR2 FQNNGV. V lost 1 base and J lost 5, with 12 bases in between. The CDR3 bases are TGTGCCAGCAGCTTAGGAAACTATTTGGACGAGCAGTACTTC. As protein: CASSLGNYLDEQYF.

This clonotype was recorded at least ten times. V gene TRBV7-2 combines with J gene TRBJ1-5; 8 bases align to TRBD1. Looked up from germline, CDR1 is SGHTA and CDR2 is FQGNSA. The junction had 6 bases not matched to a gene; V was cut back by 5 bases and J by 3 bases. This CDR3 region has 15 residues. The chain's CDR3 is CASSAQGADNQPQHF. The CDR3 region has the DNA TGTGCCAGCAGCGCCCAGGGGGCTGACAATCAGCCCCAGCATTTT.

This chain links TRBV10-3 with TRBJ1-4; TRBD1 is a possible D gene (6 bases). The CDR3 spans 13 residues. Trimming pared 3 bases from V and 5 bases from J, leaving 7 bases between. Germline V CDR1 and CDR2: ENHRY, SYGVKD. The CDR3 reads CAISDGQNEKLFF. The CDR3 DNA reads TGTGCCATCAGTGACGGACAGAATGAAAAACTGTTTTTT.

This clonotype was counted between two and nine times. The chain is built from TRBV5-4 and TRBJ2-1; D not resolved. CDR1 is SGHNT and CDR2 is YYREEE in the germline V gene (reference sequence). V was clipped by 4 bases and J by 4 bases, with 12 bases between them. The CDR3 has 14 amino acids. The CDR3 sequence: CASSPAGLYNEQFF. CDR3 coding DNA: TGTGCCAGCAGCCCAGCAGGCCTGTACAATGAGCAGTTCTTC.

There are many counts of this clonotype. The chain joins TRBV7-2 to TRBJ1-2, with 9 bases identical to TRBD1. V lost 5 bases, J lost 4 bases, and 8 bases stayed unmatched. CDR3 length: 15 residues. Germline V gene lookup returns CDR1 SGHTA and CDR2 FQGNSA. The CDR3 spells CASSLTTGGRYGYTF. The CDR3 coding sequence is TGTGCCAGCAGCCTAACGACAGGGGGTCGCTATGGCTACACCTTC.

This clonotype has only a few counts. The genes are TRBV2 and TRBJ2-5, with D perhaps matching TRBD2 (6 bases). In germline, CDR1 is SNHLY, CDR2 FYNNEI. V dropped 3 bases and J dropped 4 bases, with 21 bases sitting between them. The CDR3 covers 17 residues. CDR3 nucleotides: TGTGCCAGCAGTGACTCTTTGGAGGGGAAAGGTGGAGAGACCCAGTACTTC. Encoded protein: CASSDSLEGKGGETQYF.

V gene TRBV7-6 combines with J gene TRBJ2-3; D is unresolved. The CDR3 length is 12 residues. CDR1 is SGHVS, CDR2 FNYEAQ, per germline. V was pared by 1 base and J by 13 bases, with 12 bases between. CDR3 DNA: TGTGCCAGCAGCTTAGTAGGCGGTCAAGAGTATTTT. Translating it yields CASSLVGGQEYF.

The V call is TRBV19, the J call TRBJ2-1; 14 positions agree with TRBD2. Trimming removed 4 bases from V and 0 bases from J; junction bases left unmatched: 11. Germline loops: CDR1 LNHDA, CDR2 SQIVND (reference sequence). The CDR3 covers 20 residues. The CDR3 DNA sequence: TGTGCCAGTAGTAGTCTCGGGACTAGCGGGAGTGGGGACTCCTACAATGAGCAGTTCTTC. Translation: CASSSLGTSGSGDSYNEQFF.

This clonotype occurred a few times. J is TRBJ1-4 and V is TRBV10-3; TRBD1 agrees at 7 bases. Trimming took 3 bases from V and 8 from J; bases not matched to a gene: 9. Germline loops: CDR1 ENHRY, CDR2 SYGVKD. This CDR3 has 15 amino acids. In DNA form, the CDR3 reads TGTGCCATCAGTGAAGGAACAGGGGTCCTCGAAAAACTGTTTTTT. Its translation: CAISEGTGVLEKLFF.

The chain has TRBV5-4 and TRBJ2-1; 10 positions agree with TRBD2. V shed 4 bases, J shed 9 bases, and the junction held 13 bases outside the gene matches. The germline CDR1 and CDR2 sequences are SGHNT and YYREEE (reference sequence). The CDR3 is made up of 16 amino acids. CDR3 DNA sequence: TGTGCCAGCAGCGGACAAGCGGGAGGGCGAGGAGGTGAGCAGTTCTTC. Translated: CASSGQAGGRGGEQFF.

In its sample, this clonotype was seen a few times. V gene TRBV6-6 combines with J gene TRBJ1-1; weak D call: TRBD1 (6 bases). CDR3 length equals 14 residues. Germline V gene lookup returns CDR1 MNHNY and CDR2 SVGAGI (reference sequence). V was clipped by 6 bases and J by 1 base, with 12 bases between them. CDR3 region: CASREAGANTEAFF. In nucleotides, the CDR3 is TGTGCCAGCAGAGAGGCGGGGGCGAACACTGAAGCTTTCTTT.